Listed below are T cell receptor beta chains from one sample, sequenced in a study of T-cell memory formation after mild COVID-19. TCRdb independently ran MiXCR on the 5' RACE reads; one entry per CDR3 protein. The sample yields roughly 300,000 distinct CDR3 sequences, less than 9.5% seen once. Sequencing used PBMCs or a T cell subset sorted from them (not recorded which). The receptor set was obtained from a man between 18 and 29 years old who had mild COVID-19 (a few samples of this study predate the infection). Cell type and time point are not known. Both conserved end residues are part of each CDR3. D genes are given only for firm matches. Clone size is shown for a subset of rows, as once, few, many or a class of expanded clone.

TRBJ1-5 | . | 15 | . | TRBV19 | CASSRGLGSNQPQHF | TGTGCCAGTAGTAGGGGTCTGGGCAGCAATCAGCCCCAGCATTTT
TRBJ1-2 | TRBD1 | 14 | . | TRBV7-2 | CASSLGGQIYGYTF | TGTGCCAGCAGCTTAGGGGGACAGATATATGGCTACACCTTC
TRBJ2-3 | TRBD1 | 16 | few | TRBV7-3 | CASSPSRDRSTDTQYF | TGTGCCAGCAGCCCGTCCCGGGACAGGAGCACAGATACGCAGTATTTT
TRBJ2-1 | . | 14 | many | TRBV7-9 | CASSPVSASGEQFF | TGTGCCAGCAGCCCGGTTTCGGCATCCGGCGAGCAGTTCTTC
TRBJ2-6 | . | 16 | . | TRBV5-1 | CASSPPPGSGANVLTF | TGCGCCAGCAGCCCCCCCCCGGGGTCTGGGGCCAACGTCCTGACTTTC
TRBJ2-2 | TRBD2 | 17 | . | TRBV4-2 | CASSQVGGGPATGELFF | TGTGCCAGCAGCCAAGTCGGCGGGGGGCCGGCCACCGGGGAGCTGTTTTTT
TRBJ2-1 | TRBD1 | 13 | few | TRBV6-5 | CASSYSGTEGRFF | TGTGCCAGCAGTTACTCGGGGACAGAAGGCCGGTTCTTC
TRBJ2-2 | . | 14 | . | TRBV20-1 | CSAGNQRNTGELFF | TGCAGTGCTGGGAACCAAAGGAACACCGGGGAGCTGTTTTTT
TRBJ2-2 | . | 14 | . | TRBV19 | CASSTPLAAGELFF | TGTGCCAGTAGTACCCCCCTGGCGGCCGGGGAGCTGTTTTTT
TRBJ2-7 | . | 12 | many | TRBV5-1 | CASSLDLGGQYF | TGCGCCAGCAGCTTGGATCTAGGGGGGCAGTACTTC
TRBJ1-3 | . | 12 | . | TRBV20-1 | CSARNSGNTIYF | TGCAGTGCTAGAAACTCTGGAAACACCATATATTTT
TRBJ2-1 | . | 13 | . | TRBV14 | CASRPGPNNEQFF | TGTGCCAGCAGACCGGGACCCAACAATGAGCAGTTCTTC
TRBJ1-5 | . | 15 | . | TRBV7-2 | CASSLQGLRNQPQHF | TGTGCCAGCAGCCTACAGGGACTCCGCAATCAGCCCCAGCATTTT
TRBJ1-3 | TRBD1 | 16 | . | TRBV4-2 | CASSQEVGTAGNTIYF | TGTGCCAGCAGCCAAGAGGTGGGGACAGCAGGAAACACCATATATTTT
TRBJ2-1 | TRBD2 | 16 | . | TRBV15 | CATSRARAGVDNEQFF | TGTGCCACCAGCAGAGCCAGAGCGGGGGTTGACAATGAGCAGTTCTTC
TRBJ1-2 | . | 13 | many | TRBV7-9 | CASSQWAVQGYTF | TGTGCCAGCAGCCAGTGGGCAGTCCAGGGCTACACCTTC
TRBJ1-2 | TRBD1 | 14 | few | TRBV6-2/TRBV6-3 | CASSVDRFGYGYTF | TGTGCCAGCAGTGTGGACAGGTTCGGTTATGGCTACACCTTC
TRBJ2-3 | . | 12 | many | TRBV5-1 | CASSYYTDTQYF | TGCGCCAGCAGTTATTACACAGATACGCAGTATTTT
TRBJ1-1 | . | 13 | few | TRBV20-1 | CSAPPGPNTEAFF | TGCAGTGCCCCACCCGGCCCGAACACTGAAGCTTTCTTT
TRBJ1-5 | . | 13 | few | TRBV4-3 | CASSQELGQPQHF | TGCGCCAGCAGCCAAGAACTCGGTCAGCCCCAGCATTTT
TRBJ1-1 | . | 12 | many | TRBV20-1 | CSARPPDTEAFF | TGCAGTGCCCGCCCCCCAGACACTGAAGCTTTCTTT
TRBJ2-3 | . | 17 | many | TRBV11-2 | CASSFLASGGAADTQYF | TGTGCCAGCAGCTTCTTAGCATCTGGGGGGGCCGCAGATACGCAGTATTTT
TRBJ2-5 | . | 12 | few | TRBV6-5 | CASSYNADTQYF | TGTGCCAGCAGTTACAACGCGGACACCCAGTACTTC
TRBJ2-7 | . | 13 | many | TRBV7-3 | CASSLSGKHEQYF | TGTGCCAGCAGCTTATCGGGCAAACATGAGCAGTACTTC
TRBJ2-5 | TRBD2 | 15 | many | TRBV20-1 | CSAREASGDQETQYF | TGCAGTGCTAGAGAGGCTAGCGGGGACCAAGAGACCCAGTACTTC
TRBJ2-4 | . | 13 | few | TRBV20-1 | CSARARDGDIQYF | TGCAGTGCTAGAGCCAGGGATGGGGACATTCAGTACTTC
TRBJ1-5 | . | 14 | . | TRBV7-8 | CASSLRQSNQPQHF | TGTGCCAGCAGCTTACGACAGAGCAATCAGCCCCAGCATTTT
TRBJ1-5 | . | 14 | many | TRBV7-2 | CASSSLGNNQPQHF | TGTGCCAGCAGCTCCCTTGGAAACAATCAGCCCCAGCATTTT
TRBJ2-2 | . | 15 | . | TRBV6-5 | CASSYSKLATGELFF | TGTGCCAGCAGTTACTCGAAGCTAGCTACCGGGGAGCTGTTTTTT
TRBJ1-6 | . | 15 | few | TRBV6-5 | CASSYSDRRNSPLHF | TGTGCCAGCAGTTACTCCGACAGGCGGAATTCACCCCTCCACTTT
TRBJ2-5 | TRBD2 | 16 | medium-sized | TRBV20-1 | CSARGGLAGSQETQYF | TGCAGTGCTAGAGGGGGGCTAGCGGGGAGCCAAGAGACCCAGTACTTC
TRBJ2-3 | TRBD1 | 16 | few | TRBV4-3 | CASSQGWTGFTDTQYF | TGCGCCAGCAGCCAGGGATGGACAGGTTTCACAGATACGCAGTATTTT
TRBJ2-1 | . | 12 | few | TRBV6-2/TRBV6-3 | CASSFRQKKGLF | TGTGCCAGCAGTTTCCGACAGAAAAAAGGGCTCTTC
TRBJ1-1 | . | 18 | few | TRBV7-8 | CASSPSVRRWVLNTEAFF | TGTGCCAGCAGCCCCAGTGTCAGGCGATGGGTTCTGAACACTGAAGCTTTCTTT
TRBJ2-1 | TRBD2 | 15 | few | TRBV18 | CASSQNSGEYNEQFF | TGTGCCAGCTCCCAGAATAGCGGGGAGTACAATGAGCAGTTCTTC
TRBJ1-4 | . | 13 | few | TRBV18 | CASSPRKDEKLFF | TGTGCCAGCTCACCGCGGAAGGATGAAAAACTGTTTTTT
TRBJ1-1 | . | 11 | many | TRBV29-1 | CSTAVNTEAFF | TGCAGCACCGCCGTGAACACTGAAGCTTTCTTT
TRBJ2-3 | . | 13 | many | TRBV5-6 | CASSDTGRDTQYF | TGTGCCAGCAGCGACACAGGGAGAGATACGCAGTATTTT